There are a few counts of the clone carrying this T cell receptor (beta chain). Sequencing used immunoSEQ multiplex PCR; TCRdb keeps in-frame clones, though not all of them. The sample gives roughly 200,000 clones, roughly 77% of which show up once; 6.5% to 7% is in the top ten. The CDR3 covers 16 residues. Per the germline V gene, CDR1 is LNHDA and CDR2 is SQIVND (reference sequence). Trimming removed 3 bases from V and 4 bases from J; junction bases left unmatched: 9. The entry originates in a study of blood T cell repertoires in COVID-19. Study details: Collection of acute and convalescent COVID-19 samples took place in the United States, Italy and Spain.

V usage is TRBV19 and J usage is TRBJ1-3, with TRBD1 identical over 7 bases. The sequenced sample was peripheral blood. The sequence derives from a man between 70 and 80 years old with active or convalescent COVID-19. The CDR3 loop is CASSIPRRGRGNTIYF. CDR3 bases: TGTGCCAGTAGTATCCCGCGGAGGGGGCGAGGAAACACCATATATTTT.